One and the same sample provided the 3 T cell receptor beta chains below, sequenced in a study of T cell changes during pregnancy in multiple sclerosis. Generated by immunoSEQ multiplex PCR, the TCRdb table keeps only in-frame clones and is missing some. Among 65,000 to 90,000 clones listed, about nine tenths were seen once. Specimen: CD4+ T cells from peripheral blood mononuclear cells, collected after pregnancy. The receptors here all came from a female donor with multiple sclerosis, enrolled in a pregnancy study.

This chain links TRBV19 with TRBJ1-2, with a possible D match to TRBD1 (6 bases). Germline CDR1 reads LNHDA; CDR2 reads SQIVND (reference sequence). The CDR3 is 15 residues long. V was clipped by 6 bases and J by 0 bases, with 14 bases between them. CDR3 residues: CASRKPGQPNYGYTF. The CDR3, as DNA: TGTGCCAGTAGAAAACCGGGACAACCTAACTATGGCTACACCTTC. The variable domain in full, completed from reference TRBV19 and TRBJ1-2, reads DGGITQSPKYLFRKEGQNVTLSCEQNLNHDAMYWYRQDPGQGLRLIYYSQIVNDFQKGDIAEGYSVSREKKESFPLTVTSAQKNPTAFYLCASRKPGQPNYGYTFGSGTRLTVV.

The rearrangement uses TRBV15 and TRBJ2-7; 7 positions agree with TRBD1. The V gene end was trimmed by 0 bases and the J gene end by 3 bases; junction bases not matched to a gene: 8. This CDR3 is 16 amino acids long. Germline V gives CDR1 LNHNV, CDR2 YYDKDF (reference sequence). CDR3 bases: TGTGCCACCAGCAGAGATGGGGTTAACAGGGGCTACGAGCAGTACTTC. Its protein is CATSRDGVNRGYEQYF.

As regards this clone: Mismatch with germline at one junction end may stem from a read error. V gene TRBV30 combines with J gene TRBJ2-7; 11 bases map to TRBD1. The CDR3 is 21 residues long. CDR1 is GTSNPN, CDR2 SVGIG, per germline (reference sequence). The CDR3 is CAWSGPRTGTGGAGRLYEQHF. Here the CDR3 DNA reads TGTGCCTGGAGTGGACCCCGGACCGGGACAGGGGGGGCGGGACGTCTCTACGAGCAGCACTTC.